A selection of T cell receptor beta chains follows, all from one sample in a study of cytomegalovirus exposure and HLA in healthy donors. Repertoires were generated with immunoSEQ multiplex PCR, while TCRdb's copy carries only in-frame clones and drops some. The profile shows fewer than 150,000 clones, about 80% of them singletons. Material: PBMCs. The receptors stem from a man aged 45 to 65 in good health and CMV-seronegative. Both conserved end residues are part of each CDR3. A D gene is named only where the DNA matches it firmly. Not every row has a clone size; where given, it reads once, few, many or a size class.

d_call,v_call,j_call,cdr3_length,clone_size,cdr3_aa,cdr3_nt
TRBD2,TRBV5-4,TRBJ2-1,16,once,CASSLRLAGVGNEQFF,TGTGCCAGCAGCTTGAGACTAGCGGGAGTAGGGAATGAGCAGTTCTTC
.,TRBV15,TRBJ1-5,16,.,CATSRDLAGSNQPQHF,TGTGCCACCAGCAGAGATCTGGCAGGAAGCAATCAGCCCCAGCATTTT
TRBD1,TRBV9,TRBJ2-6,17,.,CASTVGQMPSGANVLTF,TGTGCCAGCACCGTGGGACAGATGCCGTCTGGGGCCAACGTCCTGACTTTC
.,TRBV28,TRBJ2-6,15,.,CASSLGGAGANVLTF,TGTGCCAGCAGTTTGGGCGGGGCTGGGGCCAACGTCCTGACTTTC
TRBD1,TRBV7-2,TRBJ1-2,15,.,CASSPHRTGNYGYTF,TGTGCCAGCAGCCCCCATAGGACAGGGAACTATGGCTACACCTTC
.,TRBV5-8,TRBJ1-5,15,.,CASSFGRGINQPQHF,TGTGCCAGCAGCTTCGGACGAGGGATCAATCAGCCCCAGCATTTT
TRBD2,TRBV4-3,TRBJ2-3,17,few,CASSQDSWTGGRNTQYF,TGCGCCAGCAGCCAAGATTCCTGGACGGGAGGGAGGAATACGCAGTATTTT
TRBD1,TRBV19,TRBJ2-7,15,.,CASSISRDRVYEQYF,TGTGCCAGTAGTATATCGAGAGACAGGGTCTACGAGCAGTACTTC
.,TRBV7-8,TRBJ1-5,14,.,CASSLADRDQPQHF,TGTGCCAGCAGCTTAGCTGACAGAGATCAGCCCCAGCATTTT
.,TRBV28,TRBJ1-5,14,.,CASSFRQGRQPQHF,TGTGCCAGCAGTTTCCGGCAGGGGCGGCAGCCCCAGCATTTT
.,TRBV19,TRBJ2-7,14,.,CASSTTVGPYEQYF,TGTGCCAGTAGTACCACAGTGGGCCCCTACGAGCAGTACTTC
.,TRBV10-1,TRBJ2-7,14,few,CASSEASASYEQYF,TGCGCCAGCAGTGAAGCCAGCGCTTCTTACGAGCAGTACTTC
.,TRBV28,TRBJ1-1,12,.,CASRAGHTEAFF,TGTGCCAGCAGAGCAGGCCACACTGAAGCTTTCTTT
.,TRBV27,TRBJ2-5,14,.,CASSITGPKETQYF,TGTGCCAGCAGTATAACAGGACCAAAGGAGACCCAGTACTTC
TRBD2,TRBV28,TRBJ2-6,19,.,CASTPIIQLGGAGANVLTF,TGTGCCAGCACCCCGATAATACAGCTGGGAGGGGCTGGGGCCAACGTCCTGACTTTC
.,TRBV5-1,TRBJ1-2,15,.,CASREGIGGSYGYTF,TGCGCCAGCAGGGAGGGGATAGGAGGGAGCTATGGCTACACCTTC
.,TRBV11-1,TRBJ1-2,17,.,CASSPLLVGPKPGDYTF,TGTGCCAGCAGCCCCCTCCTCGTGGGACCTAAACCGGGGGACTACACCTTC
.,TRBV7-8,TRBJ2-7,15,.,CASSPFRTSSYEQYF,TGTGCCAGCAGCCCGTTTCGGACAAGCTCCTACGAGCAGTACTTC
.,TRBV7-2,TRBJ1-5,15,few,CASSLVGGSNQPQHF,TGTGCCAGCAGCTTAGTCGGTGGTAGCAATCAGCCCCAGCATTTT
.,TRBV9,TRBJ2-5,13,.,CASSVQGGETQYF,TGTGCCAGCAGCGTACAGGGTGGGGAGACCCAGTACTTC
.,TRBV11-3,TRBJ2-2,13,.,CASSETSAGELFF,TGTGCCAGCAGCGAAACAAGCGCCGGGGAGCTGTTTTTT
TRBD1,TRBV6-6,TRBJ1-4,14,few,CASRIGTGREKLFF,TGTGCCAGCAGGATCGGGACAGGGCGAGAAAAACTGTTTTTT
TRBD1,TRBV6-1,TRBJ1-1,16,few,CASSEFPDRANTEAFF,TGTGCCAGCAGTGAATTTCCGGACAGGGCGAACACTGAAGCTTTCTTT
TRBD1,TRBV6-5,TRBJ2-7,13,.,CASSYRTGYEQYF,TGTGCCAGCAGTTATCGGACAGGCTACGAGCAGTACTTC
TRBD1,TRBV11-2,TRBJ2-1,15,.,CASSLGTGGENEQFF,TGTGCCAGCAGCCTAGGGACAGGGGGCGAGAATGAGCAGTTCTTC
.,TRBV28,TRBJ1-1,16,.,CASSWPPTDMNTEAFF,TGTGCCAGCAGTTGGCCGCCGACAGACATGAACACTGAAGCTTTCTTT
.,TRBV18,TRBJ2-7,15,.,CASSPTGLDYHEQYF,TGTGCCAGCTCACCGACAGGCCTAGATTATCACGAGCAGTACTTC
.,TRBV15,TRBJ2-3,15,.,CATSRDRLNTDTQYF,TGTGCCACCAGCAGAGATCGACTGAACACAGATACGCAGTATTTT
.,TRBV7-2,TRBJ2-7,11,few,CASKATYEQYF,TGTGCCAGCAAAGCCACCTACGAGCAGTACTTC
TRBD1,TRBV6-5,TRBJ1-5,15,.,CASRHQGAGNQPQHF,TGTGCCAGCAGACACCAGGGGGCGGGCAATCAGCCCCAGCATTTT
.,TRBV10-2,TRBJ1-3,13,.,CASSEGISNTIYF,TGCGCCAGCAGTGAGGGCATCAGTAACACCATATATTTT
.,TRBV15,TRBJ2-7,17,.,CATSRGAPRGIFYEQYF,TGTGCCACCAGCAGAGGAGCGCCCCGGGGGATATTCTACGAGCAGTACTTC
.,TRBV5-5,TRBJ2-5,15,.,CASSHPREGEETQYF,TGTGCCAGCAGCCACCCCAGGGAGGGGGAAGAGACCCAGTACTTC